One sample yielded the 25 T cell receptor beta chains listed below, sequenced in a study of blood T cell repertoires in COVID-19. Assay used: immunoSEQ multiplex PCR; TCRdb lists only in-frame clones, some missing. The table lists around 120,000 clones, over 75% of them singletons, with approximately 22% in the top ten. The sequenced sample was peripheral blood. The receptors shown here come from a man aged 70 or older with active or convalescent COVID-19.

The J gene is TRBJ2-1, the V gene TRBV18, with 10 bases fitting TRBD1. Germline CDR1 reads KGHSH; CDR2 reads LQKENI. The CDR3 is 15 amino acids. The ends lost 2 bases at V and 4 bases at J; junction bases unmatched: 2. The CDR3 DNA reads as TGTGCCAGCTCACCAGGACAGGGGGATTACAATGAGCAGTTCTTC. Translation gives CASSPGQGDYNEQFF.

This clone appeared a single time. V and J are TRBV6-5 and TRBJ2-3, with D possibly TRBD1 on 6 matching bases. Trimming cost V 7 bases and J 3 bases, with 11 bases left between them. The CDR3 length is 13 residues. CDR1 MNHEY and CDR2 SVGAGI come from the germline V gene. The CDR3 DNA is TGTGCCAGCAACCTCAGGGGAACAGATACGCAGTATTTT. It is translated as CASNLRGTDTQYF.

There are a few counts of this clone. The junction does not match germline at one end; this may be a read error. The J gene is TRBJ2-7, the V gene TRBV23-1, with D perhaps matching TRBD2 (5 bases). TRBV23-1 is annotated as an ORF whose role is uncertain. This CDR3 region has 9 residues. The DNA of the CDR3 is TGCGCCAGCAGTCAATCTCGGGGATTC. It specifies CASSQSRGF.

The sample holds one count of this clone. The V and J genes are TRBV12-3 or TRBV12-4 and TRBJ1-2, with D tentatively TRBD1 (5 bases). CDR3 length equals 12 residues. Trimming cost V 1 base and J 8 bases, with 8 bases left between them. The CDR3 region is CASSLDRGGYTF. DNA for the CDR3: TGTGCCAGCAGTTTAGATCGGGGGGGCTACACCTTC.

The chain employs TRBV6-2 or TRBV6-3 and TRBJ2-4, with D possibly TRBD2 on 6 matching bases. Germline V gene sequence: CDR1 MNHEY, CDR2 SVGEGT. V was cut by 6 bases and J by 5 bases, with 14 bases left in between. The CDR3 runs to 14 residues. This chain's CDR3 is CASSPRGGENIQYF. The CDR3 bases are TGTGCCAGCAGCCCTCGGGGAGGTGAAAACATTCAGTACTTC.

This clone appeared many times. This sequence joins TRBV3-1 (or the pseudogene TRBV3-2) and TRBJ2-7; tentative D call: TRBD2 (5 bases). Trimming took off 1 base at V and 0 bases at J, with 7 bases between the two ends. This CDR3 has 14 residues. The V gene's germline CDR1 is LGHDT and CDR2 YNNKEL (reference sequence). The CDR3 DNA follows: TGTGCCAGCAGCCAAGGACTAACCTCCTACGAGCAGTACTTC. It encodes CASSQGLTSYEQYF.

This clone was detected once. This chain joins TRBV4-1 and TRBJ2-3, with D possibly TRBD2 on 6 matching bases. CDR1 MGHRA and CDR2 YSYEKL come from the germline V gene. V was trimmed by 4 bases and J by 10 bases, leaving 18 bases between them. The CDR3 loop spans 14 amino acids. CDR3 loop: CASSRPTSTYAQYF. The CDR3 coding sequence is TGCGCCAGCAGCCGCCCAACTAGCACATATGCGCAGTATTTT.

The V and J genes are TRBV14 and TRBJ1-2; the D gene is possibly TRBD1 (5 bases). The CDR3 contains 15 residues. The V end was cut by 1 base, the J end by 2 bases, with 11 bases between. Germline CDR1 reads SGHDN; CDR2 reads FVKESK. CDR3 bases: TGTGCCAGCAGCCAAGGTCCCGGGGGAAACTATGGCTACACCTTC. Amino acid sequence: CASSQGPGGNYGYTF.

V is TRBV3-1 (or the pseudogene TRBV3-2) and J is TRBJ1-2; a weak D match, TRBD1 (5 bases). In germline, CDR1 is LGHDT, CDR2 YNNKEL (reference sequence). The V and J ends lost 1 base and 2 bases respectively, with 11 bases between them. This CDR3 region has 15 residues. In DNA form, the CDR3 reads TGTGCCAGCAGCCAAGGTTCGCAGGGAAACTATGGCTACACCTTC. Encoded protein: CASSQGSQGNYGYTF.

CDR3 sequence reads: CASTMSSRDEQYF. The DNA for the CDR3 is TGTGCCAGTACCATGTCCAGTCGGGACGAGCAGTACTTC. This chain links TRBV19 with TRBJ2-7; the D is unclear. The CDR3 covers 13 residues. Germline assignment: CDR1 LNHDA and CDR2 SQIVND (reference sequence). V lost 7 bases and J lost 5, with 15 bases in between.

This chain links TRBV1 with TRBJ1-2; the table calls TRBD1, which could not be checked here. TRBV1 is assigned pseudogene status. This CDR3 region has 15 residues. This CDR3 reads CTSSHLGQEDYGYTF. The CDR3 coding sequence is TGCACCAGCAGCCACCTCGGACAGGAGGACTATGGCTACACCTTC.

The chain uses TRBV6-5 and TRBJ2-1, with D perhaps TRBD1 (5 bases). The CDR3 totals 14 residues. Germline V gene lookup returns CDR1 MNHEY and CDR2 SVGAGI. V was shortened by 2 bases and J by 5 bases, with 10 bases between the two germline ends. Written as DNA, the CDR3 is TGTGCCAGCAGTTACAGGGGCCTCAACAATGAGCAGTTCTTC. This sequence encodes CASSYRGLNNEQFF.

The rearrangement links TRBV9 to TRBJ2-7; tentative D call: TRBD2 (7 bases). This CDR3 is built from 15 residues. V was trimmed by 2 bases and J by 6 bases, leaving 18 bases between them. CDR1 is SGDLS, CDR2 YYNGEE, per germline. The CDR3, as DNA: TGTGCCAGCAGCGTTCGGGGGGACAAATCGTTCGAGCAGTACTTC. Its translation: CASSVRGDKSFEQYF.

The chain joins TRBV2 to TRBJ1-2; weak D call: TRBD1 (6 bases). The CDR3 has 13 residues. The V and J ends lost 6 bases and 8 bases respectively, with 16 bases between them. Germline V gene data show CDR1 as SNHLY and CDR2 as FYNNEI. The CDR3 here is CASRDDRSAGYTF. CDR3 nucleotides: TGTGCCAGCAGGGATGACAGGTCGGCAGGCTACACCTTC.

As to this clone: A much larger clone is a single base away; this may be a read error. The same CDR3 can be traced to other DNA sequences in this sample. V gene TRBV19 combines with J gene TRBJ2-1; tentatively, D is TRBD2 (6 bases). Germline V gives CDR1 LNHDA, CDR2 SQIVND (reference sequence). This CDR3 contains 15 residues. V was cut by 3 bases and J by 0 bases, with 9 bases left in between. CDR3 in DNA: TGTGCCAGTAGTATCTCCGGGAGCTCCTACAATGAGCAGTTCTTC. This encodes CASSISGSSYNEQFF.

This clone was observed a few times. This rearrangement joins TRBV5-5 to TRBJ1-1, with D maybe TRBD1 (5 bases). The CDR3 loop spans 15 amino acids. Trimming left V 0 bases short and J 3 bases short, with 12 bases between. Germline-derived CDR1 and CDR2 are SGHKS and YYEKEE (reference sequence). CDR3 bases: TGTGCCAGCAGCTTGGTTGTCAGGGTCGACACTGAAGCTTTCTTT. Amino acid sequence: CASSLVVRVDTEAFF.

The chain combines TRBV19 with TRBJ1-5; a possible D gene is TRBD1 (5 bases). Germline V gene data show CDR1 as LNHDA and CDR2 as SQIVND (reference sequence). Trimming left V 3 bases short and J 5 bases short, with 11 bases between. The CDR3 spans 14 residues. The CDR3 reads CASSIDFRDQPQHF. CDR3 DNA: TGTGCCAGTAGTATCGATTTCAGGGATCAGCCCCAGCATTTT.

This clone has more than one count but fewer than ten. The chain carries TRBV19 and TRBJ2-2; TRBD2 matches 14 bases. The germline V gene encodes CDR1 LNHDA and CDR2 SQIVND (reference sequence). Trimming removed 4 bases from V and 3 bases from J; junction bases left unmatched: 4. The CDR3 is 17 residues long. For the CDR3, the DNA is TGTGCCAGTAGTACGGGACTAGCGGGGGCCCACACCGGGGAGCTGTTTTTT. Its translation is CASSTGLAGAHTGELFF.

This chain joins TRBV5-3 and TRBJ1-5, with 9 bases matching TRBD1. TRBV5-3 is an ORF, and what it does is uncertain. The CDR3 sequence is 17 residues long. Trimming took 4 bases from V and 1 from J; bases not matched to a gene: 9. This chain's CDR3 is CARSPWFGQGSNQPQHF. The CDR3 DNA sequence: TGTGCCAGAAGCCCCTGGTTCGGACAGGGGAGCAATCAGCCCCAGCATTTT.

The rearrangement joins TRBV3-1 (or the pseudogene TRBV3-2) to TRBJ1-5, with D possibly matching TRBD1 (5 bases). V was cut by 3 bases and J by 4 bases, with 7 bases left in between. This CDR3 has 13 residues. CDR1 and CDR2 (germline): LGHDT, YNNKEL (reference sequence). The chain's CDR3 is CASSHGGNQPQHF. The DNA for the CDR3 is TGTGCCAGCAGCCATGGGGGGAATCAGCCCCAGCATTTT.

V is TRBV7-3 and J is TRBJ2-1, with 8 bases identical to TRBD2. The germline V gene encodes CDR1 SGHTA and CDR2 FQGTGA. Trimming took 2 bases from V and 4 from J; bases not matched to a gene: 4. The CDR3 runs to 15 residues. CDR3 coding DNA: TGTGCCAGCAGCTTACTACTAGCGGCTTACAATGAGCAGTTCTTC. Translating it yields CASSLLLAAYNEQFF.

V and J are TRBV19 and TRBJ1-1; D possibly corresponds to TRBD1 (5 bases). Per germline, CDR1 LNHDA and CDR2 SQIVND (reference sequence). V dropped 2 bases and J dropped 9 bases, with 19 bases sitting between them. The CDR3 consists of 15 residues. CDR3 amino acids: CASSIYGQAGSKAFF. The CDR3 DNA reads as TGTGCCAGTAGTATATACGGGCAGGCAGGGTCCAAAGCTTTCTTT.

The V gene is TRBV10-3, the J gene TRBJ1-6, with no clear D. Trimming shortened V by 3 bases and J by 5 bases, and 5 bases separated the two germline ends. This CDR3 spans 13 amino acids. The germline CDR1 and CDR2 sequences are ENHRY and SYGVKD. This chain's CDR3 is CAISDRNNSPLHF. CDR3 DNA: TGTGCCATCAGTGACAGAAATAATTCACCCCTCCACTTT.

The chain uses TRBV7-3 and TRBJ2-5; D not certain. Looked up from germline, CDR1 is SGHTA and CDR2 is FQGTGA. The V end lost 1 base, the J end lost 5 bases, and 8 bases lay between the germline ends. The CDR3 is 13 amino acids. CDR3 DNA sequence: TGTGCCAGCAGCTTAAGCACCAGTGAGACCCAGTACTTC. It encodes CASSLSTSETQYF.

The genes are TRBV5-5 and TRBJ2-5; 8 nucleotides align to TRBD1. The CDR3 loop spans 14 amino acids. V trimming: 4 bases; J trimming: 5 bases; junction bases outside the gene matches: 7. Germline lookup yields CDR1 SGHKS and CDR2 YYEKEE (reference sequence). CDR3: CASSPGQARETQYF. The CDR3 DNA reads as TGTGCCAGCAGCCCGGGACAGGCGAGGGAGACCCAGTACTTC.